These 27 T cell receptor beta chains were all obtained from the same sample, sequenced in a study of CD8 T cells in ankylosing spondylitis. TCRdb independently ran MiXCR on the 5' RACE reads; one entry per CDR3 protein. Altogether about 400,000 distinct CDR3 sequences are present, 20% to 25% being singletons, with the ten largest covering 13%. The sample taken for sequencing was blood, either unsorted or a sorted T cell fraction (not recorded which). These receptors originate from a male donor with ankylosing spondylitis or in good health (not recorded which).

The genes are TRBV19 and TRBJ2-3, with D possibly TRBD2 on 5 matching bases. V was trimmed by 1 base and J by 5 bases, leaving 10 bases between them. The CDR3 loop spans 14 amino acids. Germline V gene sequence: CDR1 LNHDA, CDR2 SQIVND (reference sequence). This CDR3 is CASSIGPAEDTQYF. In nucleotides, the CDR3 is TGTGCCAGTAGTATAGGGCCAGCGGAAGATACGCAGTATTTT.

The chain carries TRBV12-3 or TRBV12-4 and TRBJ1-1; D not resolved. This CDR3 contains 14 residues. Trimming pared 4 bases from V and 3 bases from J, leaving 12 bases between. CDR3 coding DNA: TGTGCCAGCAGTTCCGAGTGGACGGACACTGAAGCTTTCTTT. It translates to CASSSEWTDTEAFF.

This clonotype was seen only a few times. This chain uses TRBV29-1 with TRBJ2-6; 7 positions match TRBD1. CDR3 size: 15 residues. Germline V gives CDR1 SQVTM, CDR2 ANQGSEA. J gave up 3 bases and V 6 bases, and 8 bases lay outside the gene matches. In DNA form, the CDR3 reads TGCAGCGTGGGACAGTCCCGTTTTGGGGCCAACGTCCTGACTTTC. As protein: CSVGQSRFGANVLTF.

The V and J genes are TRBV12-3 or TRBV12-4 and TRBJ1-2, with 7 bases lining up with TRBD1. CDR3 length: 15 amino acids. The V and J ends lost 4 bases and 7 bases, in that order; junction bases with no gene match: 12. The chain's CDR3 is CASSWVRRNRGGYTF. CDR3 nucleotides: TGTGCCAGCAGTTGGGTCCGGAGGAACAGGGGTGGCTACACCTTC.

This clonotype came up a few times. This sequence joins TRBV12-3 or TRBV12-4 and TRBJ1-2; D is ambiguous. The V gene lost 5 bases and the J gene lost 7 bases, with 2 bases spanning the gap. The CDR3 runs to 9 residues. The DNA for the CDR3 is TGTGCCAGCAGTCCTGGCTACACCTTC. Residues: CASSPGYTF.

The J gene is TRBJ2-7, the V gene TRBV29-1, with TRBD1 identical over 10 bases. Germline V gene lookup returns CDR1 SQVTM and CDR2 ANQGSEA. V was pared by 6 bases and J by 3 bases, with 11 bases of the junction left unmatched. The CDR3 extends over 15 amino acids. The CDR3: CSVLGGGQGFYEQYF. The CDR3 nucleotides read TGCAGCGTCCTTGGGGGGGGACAGGGGTTCTACGAGCAGTACTTC.

The CDR3 is CASTPLDSLKSDTQYF. CDR3 DNA sequence: TGTGCCAGCACCCCCCTGGACAGTCTTAAGTCAGATACGCAGTATTTT. The chain combines TRBV6-1 with TRBJ2-3, with D possibly TRBD1 on 6 matching bases. The V and J ends lost 7 bases and 4 bases respectively, with 21 bases between them. The CDR3 is 16 amino acids. Per the germline V gene, CDR1 is MNHNS and CDR2 is SASEGT.

The rearrangement links TRBV28 to TRBJ2-7; D is unclear. The V gene lost 2 bases and the J gene lost 2 bases, with 10 bases spanning the gap. CDR1 MDHEN and CDR2 SYDVKM come from the germline V gene. The CDR3 length is 14 residues. Written as DNA, the CDR3 is TGTGCCAGCAGTTTAACGCAGCCCCCCTACGAGCAGTACTTC. Translating gives CASSLTQPPYEQYF. The full variable domain, in which reference TRBV28 and TRBJ2-7 provide the parts outside the CDR3, is DVKVTQSSRYLVKRTGEKVFLECVQDMDHENMFWYRQDPGLGLRLIYFSYDVKMKEKGDIPEGYSVSREKKERFSLILESASTNQTSMYLCASSLTQPPYEQYFGPGTRLTVT.

The chain has TRBV5-1 and TRBJ1-1, with D maybe TRBD1 (5 bases). The CDR3 totals 13 residues. Trimming took off 3 bases at V and 8 bases at J, with 14 bases between the two ends. Germline values: CDR1 SGHRS, CDR2 YFSETQ. The DNA for the CDR3 is TGCGCCAGCAGCTCGCAGGGAGCGCCCGAAGCTTTCTTT. Protein: CASSSQGAPEAFF.

This clonotype was counted only a few times. The J gene is TRBJ2-1, the V gene TRBV24-1; 12 bases line up with TRBD2. Trimming at V came to 12 bases and at J to 1 base, leaving 12 bases not matched to a gene. Germline loops: CDR1 KGHDR, CDR2 SFDVKD. There are 17 residues in the CDR3. CDR3 in DNA: TGTGCCCCCACCGGGCTAGCGGGGGGGCCGTCCTACAATGAGCAGTTCTTC. This sequence encodes CAPTGLAGGPSYNEQFF.

This clonotype was detected a few times. This sequence joins TRBV20-1 and TRBJ2-2; TRBD2 agrees at 7 bases. The CDR3 has 17 amino acids. CDR1 is DFQATT, CDR2 SNEGSKA, per germline (reference sequence). V shed 6 bases, J shed 0 bases, and the junction held 13 bases outside the gene matches. Written as DNA, the CDR3 is TGCAGTGCAGGTCCTGGTCTAGCGGTCGCGAACACCGGGGAGCTGTTTTTT. Protein product: CSAGPGLAVANTGELFF.

This clonotype was seen more than once but under ten times. The chain uses TRBV11-1 and TRBJ2-1; D uncertain. The V end lost 4 bases, the J end lost 0 bases, and 19 bases lay between the germline ends. This CDR3 has 18 residues. Germline CDR1 reads SGHAT; CDR2 reads FQDESV (reference sequence). This CDR3 reads CASSSGWSKKGSYNEQFF. As DNA, the CDR3 is TGTGCCAGCAGCTCCGGCTGGTCGAAAAAGGGCTCCTACAATGAGCAGTTCTTC.

V and J are TRBV25-1 and TRBJ2-5, with 8 bases aligning to TRBD1. CDR3 length: 16 residues. The V gene's germline CDR1 is MGHDK and CDR2 SYGVNS. The junction had 12 bases not matched to a gene; V was cut back by 4 bases and J by 5 bases. The CDR3 reads CASSAQTGDSMETQYF. Here the CDR3 DNA reads TGTGCCAGCAGTGCCCAGACAGGGGACTCAATGGAGACCCAGTACTTC.

This clonotype was seen more than once but under ten times. The chain uses TRBV4-1 and TRBJ2-2; unclear D gene. The ends were cut back, 10 bases at V and 3 bases at J, with 6 bases in the middle. Looked up from germline, CDR1 is MGHRA and CDR2 is YSYEKL. CDR3 size: 11 residues. The CDR3 spells CATTHTGELFF. The DNA of the CDR3 is TGCGCCACCACTCACACCGGGGAGCTGTTTTTT.

J is TRBJ2-7 and V is TRBV6-2 or TRBV6-3, with no clear D. V lost 2 bases, J lost 3 bases, and 11 bases lay in between. Germline V CDR1 and CDR2: MNHEY, SVGEGT. The CDR3 is 14 amino acids. This chain's CDR3 is CASSYPYKYYEQYF. The CDR3 coding sequence is TGTGCCAGCAGTTACCCCTACAAATACTACGAGCAGTACTTC.

This clonotype turned up a few times. This chain links TRBV6-2 or TRBV6-3 with TRBJ2-3; TRBD2 aligns across 8 bases. Germline loops: CDR1 MNHEY, CDR2 SVGEGT. V lost 5 bases, J lost 4 bases, and 26 bases stayed unmatched. The CDR3 consists of 21 residues. The CDR3 loop is CASSRLIQVLSGTLEADTQYF. The CDR3, as DNA: TGTGCCAGCAGTCGCCTCATTCAAGTTCTTAGCGGGACGTTGGAGGCAGATACGCAGTATTTT.

This clonotype was seen only a few times. The gene calls are TRBV7-9 and TRBJ1-1, with D possibly matching TRBD1 (5 bases). The germline gives CDR1 SEHNR, CDR2 FQNEAQ (reference sequence). Trimming left V 0 bases short and J 0 bases short, with 14 bases between. This CDR3 contains 17 residues. This CDR3 reads CASSLANGAGMNTEAFF. Here the CDR3 DNA reads TGTGCCAGCAGCTTAGCGAACGGGGCGGGGATGAACACTGAAGCTTTCTTT.

This sequence joins TRBV12-3 or TRBV12-4 and TRBJ2-3, with 7 bases aligning to TRBD1. CDR3 length: 15 amino acids. The trim removed 6 bases at V and 0 bases at J, leaving 6 bases unmatched. CDR3 sequence: CASSLQGQSTDTQYF. The CDR3, as DNA: TGTGCCAGCAGCTTACAGGGACAGAGCACAGATACGCAGTATTTT.

The genes are TRBV4-1 and TRBJ2-5; D is undetermined. CDR3 size: 14 residues. Germline values: CDR1 MGHRA, CDR2 YSYEKL. V shed 4 bases and J shed 5 bases, with 14 bases lying between them. CDR3 region: CASSRGKLGETQYF. The CDR3 DNA sequence: TGCGCCAGCAGCCGAGGAAAACTCGGGGAGACCCAGTACTTC.

This clonotype was counted many times. V usage is TRBV12-3 or TRBV12-4 and J usage is TRBJ1-1; TRBD1 aligns across 9 bases. Unmatched junction bases numbered 4, after V lost 4 bases and J lost 4 bases. CDR3 size: 14 residues. CDR3 amino acids: CASSSTGGGTEAFF. The CDR3 DNA reads TGTGCCAGCAGTTCGACAGGGGGGGGCACTGAAGCTTTCTTT.

The gene calls are TRBV27 and TRBJ2-1; D assignment may be TRBD1 or TRBD2 (7 bases each). The germline CDR1 and CDR2 sequences are MNHEY and SMNVEV (reference sequence). The CDR3 totals 17 residues. The V gene lost 2 bases and the J gene lost 3 bases, with 17 bases spanning the gap. CDR3 nucleotides: TGTGCCAGCAGTTTAAGCGGGACAGCCTTCGTCTACAATGAGCAGTTCTTC. This codes for CASSLSGTAFVYNEQFF.

This clonotype has more than one count but fewer than ten. This chain joins TRBV15 and TRBJ2-3; D may correspond to TRBD1 or TRBD2 (5 bases each). The CDR3 is made up of 14 amino acids. Per germline, CDR1 LNHNV and CDR2 YYDKDF (reference sequence). The V gene lost 4 bases and the J gene lost 9 bases, with 17 bases spanning the gap. CDR3 protein: CATSTLVDRDTQYF. CDR3 in DNA: TGTGCCACCAGCACACTAGTAGACCGGGACACGCAGTATTTT.

V is TRBV27 and J is TRBJ2-3, with D perhaps TRBD2 (5 bases). Germline V gene lookup returns CDR1 MNHEY and CDR2 SMNVEV (reference sequence). Trimming cost V 6 bases and J 5 bases, with 12 bases left between them. This CDR3 has 13 residues. For the CDR3, the DNA is TGTGCCAGCAGCCATCCTGGAGGAGATACGCAGTATTTT. Translation gives CASSHPGGDTQYF.

The rearrangement links TRBV28 to TRBJ2-1; D gene unclear. The CDR3 spans 15 residues. Germline assignment: CDR1 MDHEN and CDR2 SYDVKM. Trimming stripped 3 bases from V and 3 bases from J, with 12 bases between. Written as DNA, the CDR3 is TGTGCCAGCAGTTTGACATTAACGATCTACAATGAGCAGTTCTTC. Translated: CASSLTLTIYNEQFF.

This clonotype was recorded a few times. This chain links TRBV6-1 with TRBJ2-7; 9 nucleotides line up with TRBD1. The CDR3 covers 14 residues. Germline V gives CDR1 MNHNS, CDR2 SASEGT. V gave up 6 bases and J gave up 5 bases; unmatched junction bases: 8. The chain's CDR3 is CASRPGQGSDEQYF. DNA for the CDR3: TGTGCCAGCAGACCGGGACAGGGCAGCGACGAGCAGTACTTC.

The gene calls are TRBV24-1 and TRBJ2-1; tentative D call: TRBD2 (6 bases). V lost 0 bases to trimming and J lost 6 bases, with 8 bases between them. CDR1 is KGHDR, CDR2 SFDVKD, per germline. This CDR3 contains 14 residues. The CDR3 loop is CATSDLRGGNEQFF. The CDR3 DNA reads as TGTGCCACCAGTGATTTGAGGGGAGGCAATGAGCAGTTCTTC.

The chain has TRBV30 and TRBJ1-1; TRBD1 matches 9 bases. The junction had 3 bases not matched to a gene; V was cut back by 3 bases and J by 4 bases. This CDR3 comprises 13 residues. Germline V CDR1 and CDR2: GTSNPN, SVGIG (reference sequence). For the CDR3, the DNA is TGTGCCTGGAGCGGGACAGGGCTCACTGAAGCTTTCTTT. Translation: CAWSGTGLTEAFF.